This T cell receptor beta chain was captured by sequencing in a study of T cells in narcolepsy. At the level of the study: Healthy controls were enrolled alongside patients with narcolepsy type 1 or type 2.

Data came from immunoSEQ multiplex PCR; TCRdb stores just in-frame clones and leaves some out. The profile shows tens of thousands of clones, approximately 88% of them singletons. CDR1 is SGHNT, CDR2 YYREEE, per germline (reference sequence). The CDR3 is 15 amino acids. The junction had 6 bases not matched to a gene; V was cut back by 3 bases and J by 5 bases. The TCR originated in a human donor with narcolepsy. Sequencing used CD45RA- memory CD4+ T cells from PBMCs. This sequence joins TRBV5-4 and TRBJ2-2; 8 bases line up with TRBD2. CDR3 DNA: TGTGCCAGCAGCTCCAAGCGGGAGAGGACCGGGGAGCTGTTTTTT. It specifies CASSSKRERTGELFF.